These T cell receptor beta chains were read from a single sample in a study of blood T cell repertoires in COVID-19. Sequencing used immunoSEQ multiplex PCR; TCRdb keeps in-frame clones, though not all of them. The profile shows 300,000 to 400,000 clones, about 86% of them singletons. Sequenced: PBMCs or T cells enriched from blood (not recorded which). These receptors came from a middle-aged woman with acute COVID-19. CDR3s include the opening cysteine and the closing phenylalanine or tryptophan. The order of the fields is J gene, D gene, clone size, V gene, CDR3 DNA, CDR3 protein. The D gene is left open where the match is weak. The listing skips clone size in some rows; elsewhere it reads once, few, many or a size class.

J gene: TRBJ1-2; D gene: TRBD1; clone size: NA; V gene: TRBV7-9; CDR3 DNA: TGTGCCAGCAGCTATGGACAGGGAATGGTCGGCTACACCTTC; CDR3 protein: CASSYGQGMVGYTF
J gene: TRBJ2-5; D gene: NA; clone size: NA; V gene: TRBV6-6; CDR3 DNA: TGTGCCAGCAGTTACCAAGTCGGCAGCGGGCGAGAGACCCAGTACTTC; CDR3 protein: CASSYQVGSGRETQYF
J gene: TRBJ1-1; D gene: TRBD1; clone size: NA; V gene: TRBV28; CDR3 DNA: TGTGCCAGCAGTTTTTCCGGGACAGGTAGGGTAGCTGAAGCTTTCTTT; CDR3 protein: CASSFSGTGRVAEAFF
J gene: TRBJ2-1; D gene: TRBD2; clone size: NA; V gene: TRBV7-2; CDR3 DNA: TGTGCCAGCAGCTTAAGTGTCGGACTAGCGGAAACCGATGAGCAGTTCTTC; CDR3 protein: CASSLSVGLAETDEQFF
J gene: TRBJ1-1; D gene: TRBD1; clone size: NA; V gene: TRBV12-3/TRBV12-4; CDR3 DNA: TGTGCCAGCAGCCCAAGACAGGGTGAAGCTTTCTTT; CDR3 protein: CASSPRQGEAFF
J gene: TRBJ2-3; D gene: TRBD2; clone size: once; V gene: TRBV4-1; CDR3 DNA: TGCGCCAGCAGCCGTACCAGCGGACTAGCGATTAGCACAGATACGCAGTATTTT; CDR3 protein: CASSRTSGLAISTDTQYF
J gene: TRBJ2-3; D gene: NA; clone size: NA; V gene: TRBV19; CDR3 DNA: TGTGCCAGTAGTATAGCAGTCCGCATCACGCAGTATTTT; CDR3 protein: CASSIAVRITQYF
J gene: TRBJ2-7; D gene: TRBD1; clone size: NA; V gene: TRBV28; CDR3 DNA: TGTGCCAGCAGAAGAGCGCTGACAGGGGCCTACGAGCAGTACTTC; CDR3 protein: CASRRALTGAYEQYF
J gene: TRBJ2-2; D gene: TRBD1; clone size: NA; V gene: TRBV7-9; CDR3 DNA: TGTGCCAGCAGCTTAGGACAGGGGATCACCGGGGAGCTGTTTTTT; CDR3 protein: CASSLGQGITGELFF
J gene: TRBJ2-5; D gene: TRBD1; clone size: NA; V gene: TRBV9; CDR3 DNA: TGTGCCAGCAGCATGTCGACAGGGGAAGAGACCCAGTACTTC; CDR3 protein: CASSMSTGEETQYF
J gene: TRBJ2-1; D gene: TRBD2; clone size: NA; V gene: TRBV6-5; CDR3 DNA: TGTGCCAGCCTCAGGGCGGGGGGATACAATGAGCAGTTCTTC; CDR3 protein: CASLRAGGYNEQFF
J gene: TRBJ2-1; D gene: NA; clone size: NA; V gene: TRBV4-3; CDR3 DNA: TGCGCCAGCAGCCAAGAGGGAAATGGCCGGAGGGAGCAGTTCTTC; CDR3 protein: CASSQEGNGRREQFF
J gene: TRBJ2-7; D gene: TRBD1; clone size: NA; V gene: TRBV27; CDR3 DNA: TGTGCCAGCAGTTTCACGACAGGGGGGACCTACGAGCAGTACTTC; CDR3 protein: CASSFTTGGTYEQYF
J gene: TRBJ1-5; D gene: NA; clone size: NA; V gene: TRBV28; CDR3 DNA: TGTGCCAGCAGCCAACAGGGATTCTGGGGCTCCGTGAATCAGCCCCAGCATTTT; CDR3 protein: CASSQQGFWGSVNQPQHF
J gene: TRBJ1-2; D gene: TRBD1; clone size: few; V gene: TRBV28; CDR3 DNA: TGTGCCAGCAGGACGAGGGACAGGCCCCTGATTGGCTACACCTTC; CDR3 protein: CASRTRDRPLIGYTF
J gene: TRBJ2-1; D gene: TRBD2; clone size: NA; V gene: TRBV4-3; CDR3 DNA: TGCGCCAGCAGTCCTAGCGGGGGGGCCGTTGGTGAGCAGTTCTTC; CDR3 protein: CASSPSGGAVGEQFF
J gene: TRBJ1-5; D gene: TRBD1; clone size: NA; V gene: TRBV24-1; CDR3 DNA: TGTGCCACCAGCCAGGGGGGTAGGGATTATCAGCCCCAGCATTTT; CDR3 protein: CATSQGGRDYQPQHF
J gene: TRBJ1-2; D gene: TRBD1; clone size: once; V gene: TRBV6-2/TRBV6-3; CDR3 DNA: TGTGCCAGCAGTCCCCAGGGGGGAAGCTATGGCTACACCTTC; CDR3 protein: CASSPQGGSYGYTF
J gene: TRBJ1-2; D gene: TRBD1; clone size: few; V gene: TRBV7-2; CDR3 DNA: TGTGCCAGCAGCTTAGTGGAGACAGGGCTCGGGAATCGGGGCTACACCTTC; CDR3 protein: CASSLVETGLGNRGYTF